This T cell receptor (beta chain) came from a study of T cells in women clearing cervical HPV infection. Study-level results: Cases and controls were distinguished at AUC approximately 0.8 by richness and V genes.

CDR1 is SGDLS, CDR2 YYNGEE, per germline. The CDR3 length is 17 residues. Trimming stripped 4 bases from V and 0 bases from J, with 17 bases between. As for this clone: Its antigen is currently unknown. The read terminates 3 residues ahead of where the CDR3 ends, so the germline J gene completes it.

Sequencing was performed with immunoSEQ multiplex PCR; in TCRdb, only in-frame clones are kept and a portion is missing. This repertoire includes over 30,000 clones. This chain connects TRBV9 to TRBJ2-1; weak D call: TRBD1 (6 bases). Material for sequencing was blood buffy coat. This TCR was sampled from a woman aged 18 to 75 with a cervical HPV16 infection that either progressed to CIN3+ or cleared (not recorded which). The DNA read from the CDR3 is TGTGCCAGCAGCCCCCTGGGACACGCCAACTCCTACAATGAG. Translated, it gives CASSPLGHANSYNE. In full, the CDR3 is CASSPLGHANSYNEQFF.